This TCR beta chain comes out of a study of cytomegalovirus exposure and HLA in healthy donors (TCRdb year 2017). Notes on the research overall: According to an earlier analysis of a few hundred of the donors, about 180 million T cells yielded over 90 million unique TCR beta sequences and more than 250 Gb of sequence data. Approximately 310 gigabases of sequencing data and approximately 84 million unique TCR sequences were included in an early release covering roughly 700 HLA-typed donors. Of the roughly 390 genotyped donors, approximately 80% were placed in the genetic ancestry cluster associated with self-reported Caucasian donors. The study aimed to test whether cataloging public T cell receptors could reveal signatures of past pathogen exposure. The study used immunosequencing to profile the T cell repertoires of approximately 630 subjects and linked those repertoires to cytomegalovirus serostatus. Along with the roughly 700-subject first cohort, a separate validation cohort of 120 different subjects was used. The study combined high-throughput TCR immunosequencing, statistical association of individual TCRs with disease status, and machine learning to predict cytomegalovirus infection status. To study patterns of TCR occurrence, a later analysis re-analyzed previously published TCR beta repertoires from around 700 donors and added high-resolution HLA genotyping. Rather than using new phenotypic data, the later analysis identified candidate immune exposures from TCR beta sequences and from how often those sequences occurred across donors. An earlier analysis of several hundred of the donors used high-throughput TCR beta sequencing to judge whether each TCR beta V gene segment behaved as functional or pseudogenic. Donor age, sex, ethnicity and CMV serostatus were compiled together with the repertoire data. Genome-wide SNP genotypes for about three fifths of the roughly 670 donors were used in a later genetic analysis, which treated that subset as a discovery cohort. Every discovery cohort repertoire had been produced on one sequencing platform. Both class I and class II loci were covered by HLA typing, at four-digit resolution. The number of donors typed differed by locus, with about 629-630 for A, B, C, DRB1 and DQB1, over 500 for DQA1, 606 for DPA1, and about 450 for DPB1. About five DR-DQ haplotypes were handled as single units for association and clustering because linkage in the cohort was strong. Among 300 to 450 genotyped donors of the cohort, an average of roughly 240,000 unique TCR beta nucleotide sequences were sequenced per donor, around 20% of them non-productive.

V is shortened by 2 bases, J by 4 bases, and the region joining them spans 13 bases. From its cysteine to its phenylalanine, the CDR3 spans 15 amino acids. Solely the CDR3 DNA is kept, with 45 bases framed from the first base. CDR1 and CDR2 are read off the germline V gene as KGHSH and LQKENI. Overall results and qualifications from the work: Specific HLA alleles were associated with around 18,000 TCR beta sequences at a false discovery rate of 0.05 in a later analysis. A later genetic analysis reported fewer N-insertions in productive TCRs among donors in an Asian-associated ancestry cluster than the 666-donor mean. The only immune exposure information available for the cohort was CMV serostatus. Most TCR sequences were observed very rarely across donors, whereas some public TCRs were present in many individuals. Several of the top co-occurrence clusters appeared to be linked to parvovirus B19, influenza, CMV and Epstein-Barr virus, according to a later analysis. When HLA alleles, especially DR and DQ, strongly co-occurred, attributing TCR associations to individual alleles was difficult. A later analysis found that TCR association rates varied across HLA loci, with DRB1 alleles showing the most associated TCRs and HLA-C alleles the fewest. The study gave a list of 150 to 200 TCR beta chains associated with cytomegalovirus. The classifier was reported to diagnose cytomegalovirus status with high specificity and sensitivity in both the original and validation cohorts. A group of highly shared sequence variants was considered likely to be a technical artifact of the sequencing pipeline. A later analysis found that HLA-associated TCR beta chains were more clonally expanded and had lower generation probabilities than equally common non-associated chains. A further reported finding was that TCR beta sequences accurately predicted the HLA-A and HLA-B alleles for most subjects in the first cohort. In an earlier analysis of around 600 of the donors, most TCR beta V segments were observed in productive rearrangements about 90% or about 30% of the time, broadly matching IMGT annotations. HLA typing was unavailable for some donors at each locus, so association tests used only the typed subset. Linkage disequilibrium might explain the correlated functional status among segregating V segments, but an unknown experimental factor could not be ruled out. A later analysis found that most CMV-associated TCR beta chains appeared HLA-restricted, with HLA associations seemingly driven largely by CMV exposure. An association between a missense DCLRE1C variant and V-gene and J-gene trimming of TCR beta chains was found in a later genetic analysis and replicated in an independent cohort. The earlier analysis of about 600 of the donors excluded fewer than 20 rarely observed V segments, including chromosome 9 orphons, because counts were too low. Sequencing depth was assumed to be roughly uniform across donors in the presence/absence analyses, though that assumption may not hold. According to the authors, the approach could potentially be generalized to other disease states and immunological phenotypes. Only TCR beta chains were sequenced in this cohort, and the absence of alpha or paired-chain data limited detectable features. The 87-base-pair reads could not distinguish some IMGT-functional V segments, including TRBV6-2 and TRBV6-3, so those segments were excluded. A few of the identified cytomegalovirus-associated TCR beta chains were confirmed in vitro to be specific for cytomegalovirus antigens.

Library method: the immunoSEQ multiplex PCR assay. The multiplex PCR relied on a mix of 60 forward primers for TCR Vbeta segments and 13 reverse primers for TCR Jbeta segments. The CDR3 region of rearranged TCR beta genes was amplified from genomic DNA with a multiplex PCR assay. The amplified TCR beta libraries were sequenced on the Illumina HiSeq System as 87-base-pair reads. The source study handled its data this way. A later analysis tallied about 77 million unique TCR beta chains across the 640 or so repertoires, and about 12 million of those chains were shared by two or more donors. Raw reads were error-corrected and collapsed into unique sequences with a nearest-neighbor algorithm that merged closely related sequences to remove PCR and sequencing errors. Alignment of CDR3 sequences to IMGT reference sequences was used to assign V, D and J gene segments. For a sequence to be retained, at least a six-nucleotide match to both a V gene segment and a J gene segment was required. Rearrangements were called productive when the CDR3 lacked stop codons and stayed in frame with V and J; all others were non-productive. Following IMGT convention, CDR3 was defined as the stretch from the second conserved V-encoded cysteine up to the conserved J-encoded phenylalanine. Sequences without an unambiguous match to a single V gene segment were excluded from the earlier analysis of almost 600 of the donors. An earlier analysis of fewer than 750 of the donors classified V segments as functional when productive rearrangements were above 56.7% and as segregating when the standard deviation between donors was above 5%. A statistical classification framework was developed to diagnose cytomegalovirus status using the catalog of TCR beta chain sequences. In a later analysis, V and J genes were assigned by comparing TCR nucleotide sequences against IMGT/GENE-DB human TR gene sequences. A later analysis assigned CDR3 sequences and most-parsimonious VDJ recombination scenarios with the TCRdist pipeline. In a later analysis, every TCR beta chain was defined by the combination of its CDR3 amino acid sequence and its V-gene family, and reads without a unique V-gene family were dropped. A later analysis removed over 500 highly shared, low-generation-probability nucleotide sequences to deal with suspected cross-contamination and a sequencing artifact. A later analysis calculated a clonal expansion index for each public chain from normalized within-repertoire ranks of inferred template counts. A later analysis computed generation probabilities with a VDJ recombination model fitted to out-of-frame rearrangements, and checked the results against IGoR. In a later analysis, TCR-TCR, TCR-HLA and TCR-CMV co-occurrence was scored with hypergeometric tests, and a repertoire-size bias correction was applied to TCR pairs. False discovery rates were estimated in a later analysis by permuting HLA or CMV assignments 20 times. A later analysis grouped co-occurring TCRs with DBSCAN, adding TCRdist sequence similarity when clustering within HLA-allele-positive subsets. Co-occurrence clustering excluded repertoires with fewer than 30,000 or more than 120,000 public chains, plus five with anomalous nucleotide sharing. TCRdb took over this immuneACCESS table, retaining in-frame rearrangements with V and J assigned. Such tables are incomplete; in checked studies, under half of the missing clones stem from an unresolved V gene, and the remainder is unexplained. V and J calls and clone size are those listed in that table; D and trimming were worked out from the DNA. This sample gives more than 130,000 clones in total; about 75% of them show up just once. 3.5% to 4% of the sample is held by the ten biggest clonotypes.

On this clone itself: Its antigen has not been determined. There are no base qualities to consult, and no much larger clone falls within one base.

The cohort comprised more than 550 healthy bone marrow donors. At the time of sampling, all cohort members were nominally healthy, though unrecorded immune exposures were likely present. The donor tested CMV seronegative and was one of the 352 seronegative cohort members. A peripheral blood sample was provided by each donor, and peripheral blood mononuclear cells were used for TCR beta sequencing. The Qiagen DNeasy Blood Extraction Kit was used to extract genomic DNA from the blood cell samples. The source of this sequence is a young man in good health and CMV-seronegative. The rearrangement joined TRBV18 to TRBJ2-3; D gene: possibly TRBD2, on 6 matching bases. Sequencing was done on a sample of PBMCs. CDR3 protein: CASSPAGQGADTQYF. The DNA sequence reads TGTGCCAGCTCACCAGCGGGGCAAGGCGCAGATACGCAGTATTTT.